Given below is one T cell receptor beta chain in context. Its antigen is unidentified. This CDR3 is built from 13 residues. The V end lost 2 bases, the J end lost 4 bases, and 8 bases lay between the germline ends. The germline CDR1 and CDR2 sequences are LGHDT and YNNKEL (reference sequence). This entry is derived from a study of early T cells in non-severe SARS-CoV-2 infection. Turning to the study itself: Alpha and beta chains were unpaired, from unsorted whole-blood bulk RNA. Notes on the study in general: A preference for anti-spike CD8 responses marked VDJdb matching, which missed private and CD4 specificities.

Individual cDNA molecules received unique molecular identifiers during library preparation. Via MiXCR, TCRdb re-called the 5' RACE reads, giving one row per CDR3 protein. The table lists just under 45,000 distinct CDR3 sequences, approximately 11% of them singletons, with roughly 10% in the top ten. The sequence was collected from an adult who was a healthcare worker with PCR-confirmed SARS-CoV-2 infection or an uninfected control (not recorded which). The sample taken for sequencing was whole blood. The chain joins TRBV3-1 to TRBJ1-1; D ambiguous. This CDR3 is CASSQLSGTEAFF. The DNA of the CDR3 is TGTGCCAGCAGCCAACTTTCCGGCACTGAAGCTTTCTTT.